This T cell receptor (beta chain) is drawn from a study of T cell changes during pregnancy in multiple sclerosis. The data were produced by immunoSEQ multiplex PCR, yet TCRdb's version contains in-frame clones alone and is incomplete. Among about 36,000 clones listed, 80% to 95% were seen once. The CDR3 has 15 amino acids. Germline CDR1 MGHRA, CDR2 YSYEKL. V was clipped by 4 bases and J by 0 bases, with 10 bases between them. The V gene is TRBV4-1, the J gene TRBJ1-3; D is unclear. This TCR was recovered from a female donor in good health, enrolled as a control in a pregnancy study. The sequences come from CD4+ T cells from peripheral blood mononuclear cells, collected in the third trimester of pregnancy. CDR3 region: CASSRRDLSGNTIYF. CDR3 in DNA: TGCGCCAGCAGCCGCCGGGATCTCTCTGGAAACACCATATATTTT.